The sequence of this T cell receptor beta chain was determined in a study of blood T cells in healthy people across ages. Study-wide points: Investigators viewed diversity estimates from one million T cells as underestimates, the study reported.

Isolation yielded PBMCs, at least 7 million per sample, in every case. The CDR3 is made up of 14 amino acids. V shed 5 bases and J shed 4 bases, with 12 bases lying between them. In this sample, this clonotype turned up a few times. Its specificity is unknown. A second PCR, run for roughly 7 to 11 cycles, used a sample-barcoded 5' primer plus a J-beta primer mix. Every sample gave at least 3 million paired-end reads containing CDR3. TCRdb ran MiXCR on the 5' RACE reads and lists one entry per CDR3 protein. Of approximately 800,000 distinct CDR3 sequences listed, about 36% are singletons. The clonotype comes from a man between 18 and 29 years old in good health. The sample comprised blood. The genes are TRBV12-3 or TRBV12-4 and TRBJ1-5; TRBD1 might be the D (5 bases). The CDR3 nucleotides read TGTGCCAGCAGTCCGTCAGGGCGAAATCAGCCCCAGCATTTT. This encodes CASSPSGRNQPQHF.